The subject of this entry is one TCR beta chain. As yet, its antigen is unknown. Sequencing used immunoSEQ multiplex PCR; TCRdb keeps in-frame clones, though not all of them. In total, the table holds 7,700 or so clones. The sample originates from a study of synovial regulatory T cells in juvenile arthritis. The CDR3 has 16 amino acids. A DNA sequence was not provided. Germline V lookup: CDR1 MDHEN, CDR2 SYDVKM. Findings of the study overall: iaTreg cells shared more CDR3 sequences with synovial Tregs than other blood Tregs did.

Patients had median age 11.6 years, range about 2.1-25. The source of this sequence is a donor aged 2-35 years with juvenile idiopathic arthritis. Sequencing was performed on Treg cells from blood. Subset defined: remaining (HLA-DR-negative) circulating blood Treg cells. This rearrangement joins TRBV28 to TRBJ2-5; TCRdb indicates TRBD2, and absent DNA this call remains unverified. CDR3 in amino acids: CASSPPGLAGLGPQYF.